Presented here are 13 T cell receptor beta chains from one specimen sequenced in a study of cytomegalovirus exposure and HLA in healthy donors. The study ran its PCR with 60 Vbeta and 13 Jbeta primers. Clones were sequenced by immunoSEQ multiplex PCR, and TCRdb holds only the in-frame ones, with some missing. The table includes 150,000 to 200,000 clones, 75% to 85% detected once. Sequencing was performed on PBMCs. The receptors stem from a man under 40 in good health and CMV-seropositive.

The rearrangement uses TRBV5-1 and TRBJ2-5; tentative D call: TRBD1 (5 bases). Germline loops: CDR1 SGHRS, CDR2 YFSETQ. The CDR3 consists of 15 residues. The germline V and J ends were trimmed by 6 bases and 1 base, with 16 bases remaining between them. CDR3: CASKFQGNFQETQYF. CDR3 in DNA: TGCGCCAGCAAGTTCCAGGGCAACTTCCAAGAGACCCAGTACTTC.

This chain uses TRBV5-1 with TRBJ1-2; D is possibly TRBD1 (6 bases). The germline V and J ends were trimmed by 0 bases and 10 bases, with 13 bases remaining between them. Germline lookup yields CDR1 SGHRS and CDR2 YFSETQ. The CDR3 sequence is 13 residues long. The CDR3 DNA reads TGCGCCAGCAGCTTGGAGGACAGCGGCCACTACACCTTC. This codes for CASSLEDSGHYTF.

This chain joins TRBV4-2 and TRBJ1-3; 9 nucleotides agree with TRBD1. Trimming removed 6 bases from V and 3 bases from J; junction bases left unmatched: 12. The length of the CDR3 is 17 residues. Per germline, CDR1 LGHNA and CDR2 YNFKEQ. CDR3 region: CASRPDPGQGLGNTIYF. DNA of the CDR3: TGTGCCAGCAGACCCGATCCGGGACAGGGCCTTGGAAACACCATATATTTT.

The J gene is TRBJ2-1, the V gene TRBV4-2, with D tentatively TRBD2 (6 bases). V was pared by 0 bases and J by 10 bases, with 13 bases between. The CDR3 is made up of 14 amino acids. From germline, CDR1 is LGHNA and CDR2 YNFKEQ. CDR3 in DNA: TGTGCCAGCAGCCAAGATCAGGGACTTCGGGAGCAGTTCTTC. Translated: CASSQDQGLREQFF.

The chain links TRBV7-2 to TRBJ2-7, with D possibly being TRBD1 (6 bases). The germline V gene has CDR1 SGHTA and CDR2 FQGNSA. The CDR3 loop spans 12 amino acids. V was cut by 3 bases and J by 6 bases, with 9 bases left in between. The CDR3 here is CASSFSGAEQYF. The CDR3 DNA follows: TGTGCCAGCAGCTTCTCAGGGGCCGAGCAGTACTTC. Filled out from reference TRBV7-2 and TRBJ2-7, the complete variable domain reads GAGVSQSPSNKVTEKGKDVELRCDPISGHTALYWYRQSLGQGLEFLIYFQGNSAPDKSGLPSDRFSAERTGGSVSTLTIQRTQQEDSAVYLCASSFSGAEQYFGPGTRLTVT.

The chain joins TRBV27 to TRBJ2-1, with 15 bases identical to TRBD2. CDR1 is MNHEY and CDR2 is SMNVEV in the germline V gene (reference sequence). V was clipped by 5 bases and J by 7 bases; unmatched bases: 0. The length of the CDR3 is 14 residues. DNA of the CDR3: TGTGCCAGCAGTGGGACTAGCGGGAGGAATGAGCAGTTCTTC. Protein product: CASSGTSGRNEQFF.

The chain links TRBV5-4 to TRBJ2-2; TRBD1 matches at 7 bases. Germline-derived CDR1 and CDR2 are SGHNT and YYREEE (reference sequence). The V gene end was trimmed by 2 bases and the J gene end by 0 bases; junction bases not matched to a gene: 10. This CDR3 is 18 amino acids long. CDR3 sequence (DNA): TGTGCCAGCAGCTTCGGATTGACGGGACAGACGAACACCGGGGAGCTGTTTTTT. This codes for CASSFGLTGQTNTGELFF.

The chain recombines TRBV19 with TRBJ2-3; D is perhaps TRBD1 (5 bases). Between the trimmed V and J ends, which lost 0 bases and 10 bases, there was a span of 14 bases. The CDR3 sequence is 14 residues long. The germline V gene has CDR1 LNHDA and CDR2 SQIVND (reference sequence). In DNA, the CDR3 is TGTGCCAGTAGTATAGATCGCCCGTCAGGGTCGCAGTATTTT. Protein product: CASSIDRPSGSQYF.

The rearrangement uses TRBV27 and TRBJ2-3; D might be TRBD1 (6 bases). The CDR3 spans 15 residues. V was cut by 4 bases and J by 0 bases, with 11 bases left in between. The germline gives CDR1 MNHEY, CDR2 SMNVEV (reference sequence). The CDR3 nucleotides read TGTGCCAGCAGTTCTCCGGGACAAAGCACAGATACGCAGTATTTT. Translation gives CASSSPGQSTDTQYF.

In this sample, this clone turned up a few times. This CDR3 reads CASSQAQNTEAFF. CDR3 DNA sequence: TGCGCCAGCAGCCAAGCCCAGAACACTGAAGCTTTCTTT. The V call is TRBV4-1, the J call TRBJ1-1, with no clear D. Germline V gene sequence: CDR1 MGHRA, CDR2 YSYEKL. The length of the CDR3 is 13 residues. V lost 1 base and J lost 1, with 4 bases in between.

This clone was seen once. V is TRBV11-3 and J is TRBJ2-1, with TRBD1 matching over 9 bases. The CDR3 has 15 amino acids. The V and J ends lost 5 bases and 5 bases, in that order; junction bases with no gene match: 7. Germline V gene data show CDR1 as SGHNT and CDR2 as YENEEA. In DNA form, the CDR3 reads TGTGCCAGCAGCCGGACAGGGGAAAAGGACAATGAGCAGTTCTTC. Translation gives CASSRTGEKDNEQFF. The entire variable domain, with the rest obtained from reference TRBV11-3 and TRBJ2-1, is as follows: EAGVVQSPRYKIIEKKQPVAFWCNPISGHNTLYWYLQNLGQGPELLIRYENEEAVDDSQLPKDRFSAERLKGVDSTLKIQPAELGDSAVYLCASSRTGEKDNEQFFGPGTRLTVL.

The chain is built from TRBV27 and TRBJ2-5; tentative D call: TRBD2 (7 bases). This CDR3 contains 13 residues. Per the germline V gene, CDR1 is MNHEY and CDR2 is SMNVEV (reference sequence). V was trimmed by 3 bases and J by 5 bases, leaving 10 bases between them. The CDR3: CASSFRGGETQYF. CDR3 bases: TGTGCCAGCAGTTTTAGGGGGGGGGAGACCCAGTACTTC.

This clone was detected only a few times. The chain's CDR3 is CASSSDRVEDEQFF. For the CDR3, the DNA is TGTGCCAGCAGCTCGGACAGGGTGGAGGATGAGCAGTTCTTC. V gene TRBV14 combines with J gene TRBJ2-1, with TRBD1 matching over 8 bases. Germline V gene data show CDR1 as SGHDN and CDR2 as FVKESK. The CDR3 runs to 14 residues. The trim removed 5 bases at V and 8 bases at J, leaving 8 bases unmatched.